This paragraph covers one T cell receptor beta chain sequence. This sample was taken from a study of T cells after posttransplantation cyclophosphamide. The repertoire was sequenced with immunoSEQ multiplex PCR; TCRdb's copy has only in-frame clones and lacks some. Of 20,000 to 25,000 clones in the sample, 73% were seen once. Germline assignment: CDR1 MNHEY and CDR2 SMNVEV (reference sequence). The V end lost 2 bases, the J end lost 6 bases, and 11 bases lay between the germline ends. The CDR3 contains 13 residues. The chain couples TRBV27 to TRBJ2-7, with D possibly matching TRBD1 (6 bases). The clonotype was recovered from a woman aged 55 to 70 in good health, CMV-negative, and a related stem cell transplant donor. Sequencing used memory CD4+ T cells sorted from PBMCs. The CDR3 sequence: CASSLGGTREQYF. Here the CDR3 DNA reads TGTGCCAGCAGTTTAGGTGGGACACGCGAGCAGTACTTC.